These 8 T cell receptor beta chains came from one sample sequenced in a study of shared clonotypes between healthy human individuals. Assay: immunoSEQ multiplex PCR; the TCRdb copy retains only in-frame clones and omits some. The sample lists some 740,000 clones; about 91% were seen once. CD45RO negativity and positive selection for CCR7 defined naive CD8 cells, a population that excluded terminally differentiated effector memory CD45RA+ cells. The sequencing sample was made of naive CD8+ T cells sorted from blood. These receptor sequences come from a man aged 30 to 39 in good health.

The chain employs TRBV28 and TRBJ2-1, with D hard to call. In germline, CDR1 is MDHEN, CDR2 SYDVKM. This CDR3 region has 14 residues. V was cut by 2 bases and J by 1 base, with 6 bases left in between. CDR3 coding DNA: TGTGCCAGCAGTTTACTAGGGTCCTACAATGAGCAGTTCTTC. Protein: CASSLLGSYNEQFF.

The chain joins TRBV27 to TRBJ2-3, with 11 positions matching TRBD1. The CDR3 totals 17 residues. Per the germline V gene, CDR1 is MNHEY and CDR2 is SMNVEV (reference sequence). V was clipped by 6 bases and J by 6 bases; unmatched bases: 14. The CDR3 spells CASRSTGTGGWTDTQYF. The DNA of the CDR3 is TGTGCCAGCAGATCAACCGGGACAGGGGGTTGGACGGATACGCAGTATTTT.

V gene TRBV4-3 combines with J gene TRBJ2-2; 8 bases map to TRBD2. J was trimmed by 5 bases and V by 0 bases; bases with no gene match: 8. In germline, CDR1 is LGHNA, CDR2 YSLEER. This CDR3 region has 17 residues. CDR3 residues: CASSQDRSGSVTGELFF. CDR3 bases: TGCGCCAGCAGCCAAGATCGGAGCGGGAGCGTGACCGGGGAGCTGTTTTTT.

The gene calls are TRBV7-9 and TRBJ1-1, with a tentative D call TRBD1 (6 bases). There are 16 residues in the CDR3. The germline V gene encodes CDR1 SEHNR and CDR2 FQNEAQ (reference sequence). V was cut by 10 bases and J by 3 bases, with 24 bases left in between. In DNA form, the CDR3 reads TGTGCCACCCCCGAAGACAGGATCAGGGCGGACACTGAAGCTTTCTTT. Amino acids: CATPEDRIRADTEAFF.

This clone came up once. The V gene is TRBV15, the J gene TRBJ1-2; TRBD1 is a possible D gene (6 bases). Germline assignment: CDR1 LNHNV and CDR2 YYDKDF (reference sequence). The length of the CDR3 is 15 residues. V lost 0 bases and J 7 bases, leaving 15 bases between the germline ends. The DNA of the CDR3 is TGTGCCACCAGCAGAGATCTAAACAGGGCCGGTGGCTACACCTTC. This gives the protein CATSRDLNRAGGYTF. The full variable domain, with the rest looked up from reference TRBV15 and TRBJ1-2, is DAMVIQNPRYQVTQFGKPVTLSCSQTLNHNVMYWYQQKSSQAPKLLFHYYDKDFNNEADTPDNFQSRRPNTSFCFLDIRSPGLGDTAMYLCATSRDLNRAGGYTFGSGTRLTVV.

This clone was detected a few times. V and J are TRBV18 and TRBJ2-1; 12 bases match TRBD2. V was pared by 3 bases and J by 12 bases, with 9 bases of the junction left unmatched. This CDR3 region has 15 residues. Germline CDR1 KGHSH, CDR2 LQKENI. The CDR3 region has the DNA TGTGCCAGCTCACCGTCTAGCGGGAGGGGCCAGGCGCAGTTCTTC. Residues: CASSPSSGRGQAQFF.

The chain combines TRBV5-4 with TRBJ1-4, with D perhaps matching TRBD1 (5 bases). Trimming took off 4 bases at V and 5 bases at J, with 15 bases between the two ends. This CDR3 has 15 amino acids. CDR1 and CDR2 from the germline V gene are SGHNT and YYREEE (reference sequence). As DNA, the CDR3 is TGTGCCAGCAGCACTGCCGGGACCGGGAATGAAAAACTGTTTTTT. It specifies CASSTAGTGNEKLFF. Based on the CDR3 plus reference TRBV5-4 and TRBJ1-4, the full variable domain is ETGVTQSPTHLIKTRGQQVTLRCSSQSGHNTVSWYQQALGQGPQFIFQYYREEENGRGNFPPRFSGLQFPNYSSELNVNALELDDSALYLCASSTAGTGNEKLFFGSGTQLSVL.

CDR3 sequence (DNA): TGTGCCAGCAGTTTAGTTTTGGACAATGAGCAGTTCTTC. Translating gives CASSLVLDNEQFF. The rearrangement links TRBV27 to TRBJ2-1, with D unclear. Deletions cut 2 bases from V and 5 bases from J, with 7 bases between. The CDR3 sequence is 13 residues long. Germline V CDR1 and CDR2: MNHEY, SMNVEV (reference sequence).